This T cell receptor (beta chain) was recorded in a study of lymphopenia after photon versus proton radiotherapy. Repertoires were generated with immunoSEQ multiplex PCR, while TCRdb's copy carries only in-frame clones and drops some. This table has around 55,000 clones, 84% appearing once. V was cut by 7 bases and J by 0 bases, with 12 bases left in between. The V gene's germline CDR1 is SNHLY and CDR2 FYNNEI. This CDR3 contains 15 residues. This receptor was taken from a man aged 55 to 69 with pancreatic cancer. V is TRBV2 and J is TRBJ2-2; no definite D call. The sample in question was peripheral blood, obtained from a patient treated with proton-based radiotherapy. Written as DNA, the CDR3 is TGTGCCAGCAATCCTAGACCAACGAACACCGGGGAGCTGTTTTTT. Its protein is CASNPRPTNTGELFF.